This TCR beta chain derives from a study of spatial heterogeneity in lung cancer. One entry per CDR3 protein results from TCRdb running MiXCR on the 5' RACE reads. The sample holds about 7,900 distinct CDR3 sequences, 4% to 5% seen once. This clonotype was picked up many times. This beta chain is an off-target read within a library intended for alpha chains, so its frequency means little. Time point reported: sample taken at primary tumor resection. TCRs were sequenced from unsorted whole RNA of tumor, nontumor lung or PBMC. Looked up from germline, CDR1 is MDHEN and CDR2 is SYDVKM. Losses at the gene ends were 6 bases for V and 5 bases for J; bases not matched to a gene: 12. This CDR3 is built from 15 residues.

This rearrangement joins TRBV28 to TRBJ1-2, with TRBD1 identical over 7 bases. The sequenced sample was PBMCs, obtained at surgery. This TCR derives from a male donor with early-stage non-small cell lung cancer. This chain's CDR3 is CASSPRTGGRYGYTF. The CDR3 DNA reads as TGTGCCAGCAGCCCTAGGACAGGCGGGAGGTATGGCTACACCTTC.